This T cell receptor beta chain was recovered during a study of cytomegalovirus exposure and HLA in healthy donors. Points from the study as a whole: Equally common other TCR beta chains were less clonally expanded than HLA-associated ones, a later analysis found. CMV serostatus alone was available as immune exposure information.

PCR primers comprised 60 Vbeta and 13 Jbeta primers. The table came from immunoSEQ multiplex PCR; TCRdb's copy has only in-frame clones and leaves some out. The sample lists some 70,000 clones; 55% to 70% were seen once. Donors counted as nominally healthy when sampled, yet unrecorded immune exposures were likely. This clone has only a few counts. The antigen is not known. This TCR came from a woman in her 50s in good health and CMV-seronegative. Input material: PBMCs.

The chain's CDR3 is CASISPGLGESNEQFF. For the CDR3, the DNA is TGTGCCAGCATATCCCCCGGACTAGGGGAATCCAATGAGCAGTTCTTC. The gene calls are TRBV6-6 and TRBJ2-1, with 7 positions matching TRBD2. V dropped 7 bases and J dropped 6; count of bases not matched to a gene: 15. Germline-derived CDR1 and CDR2 are MNHNY and SVGAGI (reference sequence). The CDR3 has 16 residues.